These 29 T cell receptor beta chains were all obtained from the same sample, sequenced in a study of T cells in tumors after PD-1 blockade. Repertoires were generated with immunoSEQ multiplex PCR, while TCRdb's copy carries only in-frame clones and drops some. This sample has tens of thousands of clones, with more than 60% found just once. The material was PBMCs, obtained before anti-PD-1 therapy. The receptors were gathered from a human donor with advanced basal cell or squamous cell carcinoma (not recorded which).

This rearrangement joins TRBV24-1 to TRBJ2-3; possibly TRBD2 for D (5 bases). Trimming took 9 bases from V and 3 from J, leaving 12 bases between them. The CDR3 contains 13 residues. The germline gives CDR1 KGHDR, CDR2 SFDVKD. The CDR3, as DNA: TGTGCCACCTCCCTAGCAGGTACAGATACGCAGTATTTT. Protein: CATSLAGTDTQYF.

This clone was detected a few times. The CDR3 sequence is CASSQAGRAYGYTF. The CDR3 bases are TGCGCCAGCAGCCAAGCGGGCCGGGCCTATGGCTACACCTTC. The V gene is TRBV4-1, the J gene TRBJ1-2; D unclear. This CDR3 contains 14 residues. Germline V lookup: CDR1 MGHRA, CDR2 YSYEKL. V dropped 1 base and J dropped 4 bases, with 10 bases sitting between them.

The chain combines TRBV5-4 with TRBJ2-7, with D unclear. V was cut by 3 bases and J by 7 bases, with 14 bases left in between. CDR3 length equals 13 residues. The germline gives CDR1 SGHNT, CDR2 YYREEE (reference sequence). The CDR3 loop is CASSSRTEREQYF. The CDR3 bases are TGTGCCAGCAGCTCTCGGACCGAGAGAGAGCAGTACTTC.

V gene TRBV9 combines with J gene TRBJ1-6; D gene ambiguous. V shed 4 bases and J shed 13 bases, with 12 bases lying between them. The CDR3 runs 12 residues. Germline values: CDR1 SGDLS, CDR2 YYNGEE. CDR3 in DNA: TGTGCCAGCAGCCCCCATTGGTATCCCCTCCACTTT. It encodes CASSPHWYPLHF.

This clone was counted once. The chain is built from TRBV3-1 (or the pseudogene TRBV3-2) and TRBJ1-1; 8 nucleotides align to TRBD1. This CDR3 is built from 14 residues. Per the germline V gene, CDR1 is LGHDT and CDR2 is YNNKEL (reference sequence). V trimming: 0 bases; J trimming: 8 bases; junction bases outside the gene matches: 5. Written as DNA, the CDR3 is TGTGCCAGCAGCCAAGATCCCAGGGGGCTAGAAGCTTTCTTT. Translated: CASSQDPRGLEAFF.

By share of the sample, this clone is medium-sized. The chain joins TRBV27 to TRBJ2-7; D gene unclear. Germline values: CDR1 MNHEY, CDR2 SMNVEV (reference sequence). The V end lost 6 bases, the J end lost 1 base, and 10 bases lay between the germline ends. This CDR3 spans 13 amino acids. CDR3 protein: CASSPTYSYEQYF. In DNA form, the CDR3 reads TGTGCCAGCAGCCCGACGTATTCCTACGAGCAGTACTTC.

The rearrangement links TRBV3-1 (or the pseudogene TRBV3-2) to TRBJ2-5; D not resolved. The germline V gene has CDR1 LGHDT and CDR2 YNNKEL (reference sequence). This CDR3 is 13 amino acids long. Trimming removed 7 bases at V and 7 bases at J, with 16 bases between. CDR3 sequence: CASKPPERRTQYF. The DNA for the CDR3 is TGTGCCAGCAAACCCCCCGAACGGAGGACCCAGTACTTC.

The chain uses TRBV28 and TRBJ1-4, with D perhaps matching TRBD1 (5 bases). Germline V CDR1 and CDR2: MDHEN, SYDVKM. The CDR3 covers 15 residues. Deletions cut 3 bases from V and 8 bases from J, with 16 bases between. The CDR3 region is CASSFTDQGREKLFF. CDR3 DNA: TGTGCCAGCAGTTTCACTGATCAGGGTCGCGAAAAACTGTTTTTT.

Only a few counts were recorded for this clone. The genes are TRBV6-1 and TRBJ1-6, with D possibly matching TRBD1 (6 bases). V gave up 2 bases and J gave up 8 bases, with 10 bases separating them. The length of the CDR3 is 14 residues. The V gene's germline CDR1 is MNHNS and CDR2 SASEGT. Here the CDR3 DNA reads TGTGCCAGCAGTGAAAACAGGGTCGATTCACCCCTCCACTTT. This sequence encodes CASSENRVDSPLHF.

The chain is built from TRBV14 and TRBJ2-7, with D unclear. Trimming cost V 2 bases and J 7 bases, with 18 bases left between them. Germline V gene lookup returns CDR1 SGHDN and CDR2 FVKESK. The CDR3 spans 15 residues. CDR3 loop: CASSQSQGCGSEQYF. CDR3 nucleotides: TGTGCCAGCAGCCAATCTCAAGGGTGCGGTTCAGAGCAGTACTTC.

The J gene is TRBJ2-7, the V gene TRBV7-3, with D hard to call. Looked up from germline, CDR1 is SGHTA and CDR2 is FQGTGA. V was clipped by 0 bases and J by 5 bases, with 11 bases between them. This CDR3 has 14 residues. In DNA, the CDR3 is TGTGCCAGCAGCTTAACAGGGTATGGCGACGAGCAGTACTTC. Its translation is CASSLTGYGDEQYF.

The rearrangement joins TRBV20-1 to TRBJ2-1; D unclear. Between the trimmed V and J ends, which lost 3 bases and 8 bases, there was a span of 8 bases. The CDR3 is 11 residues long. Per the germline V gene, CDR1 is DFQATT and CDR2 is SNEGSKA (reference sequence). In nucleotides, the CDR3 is TGCAGTGCTAGCCTAATGGATGAGCAGTTCTTC. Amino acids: CSASLMDEQFF.

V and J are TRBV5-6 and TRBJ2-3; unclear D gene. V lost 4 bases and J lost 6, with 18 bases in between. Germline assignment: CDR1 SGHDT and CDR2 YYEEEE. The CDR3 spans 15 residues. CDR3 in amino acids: CASSRATVAADTQYF. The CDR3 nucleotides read TGTGCCAGCAGCAGGGCCACTGTGGCGGCCGATACGCAGTATTTT. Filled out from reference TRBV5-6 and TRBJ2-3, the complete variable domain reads DAGVTQSPTHLIKTRGQQVTLRCSPKSGHDTVSWYQQALGQGPQFIFQYYEEEERQRGNFPDRFSGHQFPNYSSELNVNALLLGDSALYLCASSRATVAADTQYFGPGTRLTVL.

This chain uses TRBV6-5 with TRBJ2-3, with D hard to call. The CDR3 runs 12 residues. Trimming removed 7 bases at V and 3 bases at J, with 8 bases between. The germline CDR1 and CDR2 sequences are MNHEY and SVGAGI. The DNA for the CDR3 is TGTGCCAGCAATTCACCTACAGATACGCAGTATTTT. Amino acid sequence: CASNSPTDTQYF.

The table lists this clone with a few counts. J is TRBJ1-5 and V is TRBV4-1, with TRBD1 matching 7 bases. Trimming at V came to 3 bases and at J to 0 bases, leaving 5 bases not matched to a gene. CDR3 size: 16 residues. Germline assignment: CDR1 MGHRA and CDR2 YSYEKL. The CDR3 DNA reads TGCGCCAGCAGCCATGGGACAGTCCATAGCAATCAGCCCCAGCATTTT. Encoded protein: CASSHGTVHSNQPQHF.

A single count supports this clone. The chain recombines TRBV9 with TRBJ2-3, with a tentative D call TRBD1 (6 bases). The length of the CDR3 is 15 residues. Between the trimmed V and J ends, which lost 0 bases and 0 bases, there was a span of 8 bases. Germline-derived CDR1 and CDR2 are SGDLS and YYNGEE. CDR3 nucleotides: TGTGCCAGCAGCGTAGCAGGGGTTAGCACAGATACGCAGTATTTT. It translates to CASSVAGVSTDTQYF.

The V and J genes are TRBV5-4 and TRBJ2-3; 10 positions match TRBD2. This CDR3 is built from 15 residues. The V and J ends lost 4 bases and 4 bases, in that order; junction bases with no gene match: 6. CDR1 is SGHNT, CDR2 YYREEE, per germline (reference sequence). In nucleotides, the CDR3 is TGTGCCAGCAGCAACCCGGGACTAGCGTCAGATACGCAGTATTTT. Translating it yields CASSNPGLASDTQYF.

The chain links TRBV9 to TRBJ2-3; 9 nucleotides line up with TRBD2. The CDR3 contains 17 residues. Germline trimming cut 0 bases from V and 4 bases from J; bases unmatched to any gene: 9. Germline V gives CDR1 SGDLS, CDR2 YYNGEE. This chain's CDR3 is CASSVGVGGGAADTQYF. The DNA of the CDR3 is TGTGCCAGCAGCGTAGGGGTTGGCGGGGGGGCCGCAGATACGCAGTATTTT.

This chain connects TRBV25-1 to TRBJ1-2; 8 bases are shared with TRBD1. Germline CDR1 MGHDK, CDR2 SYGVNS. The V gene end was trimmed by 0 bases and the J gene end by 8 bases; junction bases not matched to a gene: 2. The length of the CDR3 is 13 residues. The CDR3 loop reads CASSEYPGGGYTF. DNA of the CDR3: TGTGCCAGCAGTGAATACCCAGGGGGCGGCTACACCTTC.

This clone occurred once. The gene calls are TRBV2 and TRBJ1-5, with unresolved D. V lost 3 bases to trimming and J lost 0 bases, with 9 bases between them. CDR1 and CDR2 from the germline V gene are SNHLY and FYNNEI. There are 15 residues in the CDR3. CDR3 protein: CASSESGSSNQPQHF. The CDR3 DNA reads TGTGCCAGCAGTGAGTCGGGAAGTAGCAATCAGCCCCAGCATTTT.

The CDR3 region has the DNA TGTGCCAGCAGCTTGGAGGCAGGGGCGATAATGGGGCATTTT. This encodes CASSLEAGAIMGHF. V gene TRBV5-5 combines with J gene TRBJ1-5, with D possibly TRBD1 on 6 matching bases. Germline V gives CDR1 SGHKS, CDR2 YYEKEE (reference sequence). This CDR3 has 14 residues. Trimming took off 0 bases at V and 15 bases at J, with 19 bases between the two ends.

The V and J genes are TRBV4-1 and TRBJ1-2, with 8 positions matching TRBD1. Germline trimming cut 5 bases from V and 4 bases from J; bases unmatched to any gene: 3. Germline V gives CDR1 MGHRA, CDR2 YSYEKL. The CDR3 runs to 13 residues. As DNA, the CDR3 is TGCGCCAGCAGCTCGACAGGGGCCTATGGCTACACCTTC. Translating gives CASSSTGAYGYTF.

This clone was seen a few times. The CDR3 loop is CASSRRDRPSYNSPLHF. CDR3 nucleotides: TGTGCCAGCAGTCGCCGGGACAGACCTTCCTATAATTCACCCCTCCACTTT. The chain is built from TRBV6-6 and TRBJ1-6, with TRBD1 identical over 7 bases. The V segment lost 5 bases and the J segment 1 base; nucleotides outside the gene matches: 8. Germline CDR1 reads MNHNY; CDR2 reads SVGAGI (reference sequence). CDR3 length: 17 residues.

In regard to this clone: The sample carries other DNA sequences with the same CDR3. CDR3 sequence: CASSYSMSGNYGYTF. The CDR3 nucleotides are TGTGCCAGCAGTTACTCGATGTCTGGGAACTATGGCTACACCTTC. The chain uses TRBV6-5 and TRBJ1-2; D is ambiguous. The CDR3 loop spans 15 amino acids. Germline values: CDR1 MNHEY, CDR2 SVGAGI. V was pared by 0 bases and J by 2 bases, with 10 bases between.

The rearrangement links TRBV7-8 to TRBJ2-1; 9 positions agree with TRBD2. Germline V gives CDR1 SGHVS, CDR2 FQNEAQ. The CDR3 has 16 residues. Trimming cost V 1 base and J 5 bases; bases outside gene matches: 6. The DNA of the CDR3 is TGTGCCAGCAGCTTAGTAGCGGGAGATATAAACAATGAGCAGTTCTTC. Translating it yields CASSLVAGDINNEQFF.

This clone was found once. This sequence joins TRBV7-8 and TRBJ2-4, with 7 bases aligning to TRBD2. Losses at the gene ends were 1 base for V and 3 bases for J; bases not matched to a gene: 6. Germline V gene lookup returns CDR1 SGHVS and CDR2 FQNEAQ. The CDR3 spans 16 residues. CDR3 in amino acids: CASSLGASGYKNIQYF. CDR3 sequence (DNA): TGTGCCAGCAGCTTAGGGGCTAGCGGTTACAAAAACATTCAGTACTTC. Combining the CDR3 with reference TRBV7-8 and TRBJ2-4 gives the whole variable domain GAGVSQSPRYKVAKRGQDVALRCDPISGHVSLFWYQQALGQGPEFLTYFQNEAQLDKSGLPSDRFFAERPEGSVSTLKIQRTQQEDSAVYLCASSLGASGYKNIQYFGAGTRLSVL.

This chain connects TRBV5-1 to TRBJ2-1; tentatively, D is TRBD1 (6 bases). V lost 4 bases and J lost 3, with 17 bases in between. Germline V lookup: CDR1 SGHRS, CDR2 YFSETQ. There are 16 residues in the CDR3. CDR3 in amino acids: CASSPEPGQFYNEQFF. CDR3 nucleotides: TGCGCCAGCAGCCCCGAACCGGGACAATTCTACAATGAGCAGTTCTTC. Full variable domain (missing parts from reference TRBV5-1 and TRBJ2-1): KAGVTQTPRYLIKTRGQQVTLSCSPISGHRSVSWYQQTPGQGLQFLFEYFSETQRNKGNFPGRFSGRQFSNSRSEMNVSTLELGDSALYLCASSPEPGQFYNEQFFGPGTRLTVL.

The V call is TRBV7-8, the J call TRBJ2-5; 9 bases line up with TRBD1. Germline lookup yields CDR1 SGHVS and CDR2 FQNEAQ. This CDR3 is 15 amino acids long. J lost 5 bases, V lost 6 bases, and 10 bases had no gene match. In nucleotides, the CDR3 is TGTGCCAGCAGTTCGGGACAGGGCCCGCATGAGACCCAGTACTTC. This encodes CASSSGQGPHETQYF.

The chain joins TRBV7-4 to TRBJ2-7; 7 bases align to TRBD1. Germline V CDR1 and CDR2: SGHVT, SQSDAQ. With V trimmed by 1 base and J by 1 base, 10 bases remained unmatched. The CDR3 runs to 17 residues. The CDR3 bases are TGTGCCAGCAGCTTAGGACAGGGTCCTGGAGAATCCTACGAGCAGTACTTC. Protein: CASSLGQGPGESYEQYF.